The 27 T cell receptor beta chains below all came from one sample that was sequenced in a study of cytomegalovirus exposure and HLA in healthy donors. PCR used 60 Vbeta primers and 13 Jbeta primers. Data came from immunoSEQ multiplex PCR; TCRdb stores just in-frame clones and leaves some out. Of 90,000 to 150,000 clones listed, about three quarters are singletons. Specimen: PBMCs. All receptors come from a middle-aged woman in good health and CMV-seropositive.

This clone was seen more than once but under ten times. V and J are TRBV5-1 and TRBJ1-2; the D gene is possibly TRBD1 (6 bases). CDR3 length: 13 amino acids. Germline V lookup: CDR1 SGHRS, CDR2 YFSETQ. V was trimmed by 0 bases and J by 8 bases, leaving 11 bases between them. The CDR3 DNA sequence: TGCGCCAGCAGCTTGGAGAGGGGGGGCGGCTACACCTTC. It specifies CASSLERGGGYTF.

This clone turned up a few times. This sequence joins TRBV7-6 and TRBJ1-4, with unresolved D. The CDR3 sequence is 16 residues long. V dropped 2 bases and J dropped 9 bases, with 19 bases sitting between them. Germline assignment: CDR1 SGHVS and CDR2 FNYEAQ. The CDR3 nucleotides are TGTGCCAGCAGCTTACAGGAAACCACGTCTACTCAAAAACTGTTTTTT. Translated, it gives CASSLQETTSTQKLFF. Using reference TRBV7-6 and TRBJ1-4 for the parts outside the CDR3, the full variable domain is GAGVSQSPRYKVTKRGQDVALRCDPISGHVSLYWYRQALGQGPEFLTYFNYEAQQDKSGLPNDRFSAERPEGSISTLTIQRTEQRDSAMYRCASSLQETTSTQKLFFGSGTQLSVL.

V is TRBV7-2 and J is TRBJ1-5; D is perhaps TRBD1 (5 bases). Germline loops: CDR1 SGHTA, CDR2 FQGNSA. CDR3 length: 15 residues. The ends were cut back, 4 bases at V and 4 bases at J, with 14 bases in the middle. CDR3 in DNA: TGTGCCAGCAGCTCCGGGCGGGGGTTTAATCAGCCCCAGCATTTT. This codes for CASSSGRGFNQPQHF.

The CDR3: CASSFGRGLSSYEQYF. CDR3 sequence (DNA): TGTGCCAGCAGCTTCGGCAGGGGGCTGAGCTCCTACGAGCAGTACTTC. The V and J genes are TRBV7-8 and TRBJ2-7; 8 nucleotides align to TRBD1. CDR1 and CDR2 (germline): SGHVS, FQNEAQ. CDR3 size: 16 residues. The V gene end was trimmed by 3 bases and the J gene end by 0 bases; junction bases not matched to a gene: 7. The full variable domain, completed using reference TRBV7-8 and TRBJ2-7, is GAGVSQSPRYKVAKRGQDVALRCDPISGHVSLFWYQQALGQGPEFLTYFQNEAQLDKSGLPSDRFFAERPEGSVSTLKIQRTQQEDSAVYLCASSFGRGLSSYEQYFGPGTRLTVT.

V usage is TRBV15 and J usage is TRBJ1-5, with D perhaps matching TRBD1 (5 bases). The V gene's germline CDR1 is LNHNV and CDR2 YYDKDF (reference sequence). The CDR3 consists of 13 residues. V lost 9 bases and J 6 bases, leaving 15 bases between the germline ends. Here the CDR3 reads CATSPDTSQPQHF. As DNA, the CDR3 is TGTGCCACGAGCCCGGACACGTCTCAGCCCCAGCATTTT.

The chain combines TRBV4-2 with TRBJ1-2; 10 bases are a match to TRBD1. Trimming took 5 bases from V and 3 from J; bases not matched to a gene: 6. The CDR3 is 15 residues long. CDR1 and CDR2 from the germline V gene are LGHNA and YNFKEQ. CDR3 nucleotides: TGTGCCAGCAGCGGCCGACAGGGGGCAGACTATGGCTACACCTTC. This codes for CASSGRQGADYGYTF.

V usage is TRBV7-6 and J usage is TRBJ2-1, with 11 bases fitting TRBD2. Germline trimming cut 6 bases from V and 4 bases from J; bases unmatched to any gene: 5. The germline gives CDR1 SGHVS, CDR2 FNYEAQ. The length of the CDR3 is 15 residues. The CDR3 region has the DNA TGTGCCAGCAGAAGTAGCGGGGGGGGTTACAATGAGCAGTTCTTC. Its protein is CASRSSGGGYNEQFF.

The J gene is TRBJ1-2, the V gene TRBV7-2; a possible D gene is TRBD1 (6 bases). The ends were cut back, 5 bases at V and 1 base at J, with 26 bases in the middle. The CDR3 sequence is 19 residues long. CDR1 and CDR2 from the germline V gene are SGHTA and FQGNSA. The CDR3 reads CASSIRGMGVSAYNYGYTF. CDR3 coding DNA: TGTGCCAGCAGCATTAGGGGGATGGGGGTTTCGGCCTATAACTATGGCTACACCTTC.

This chain joins TRBV5-4 and TRBJ2-5; a weak D match, TRBD2 (6 bases). The V end was cut by 0 bases, the J end by 1 base, with 13 bases between. Germline V gives CDR1 SGHNT, CDR2 YYREEE (reference sequence). CDR3 size: 16 residues. The CDR3 protein is CASSLASGDPQETQYF. CDR3 sequence (DNA): TGTGCCAGCAGCTTGGCGTCGGGGGATCCCCAAGAGACCCAGTACTTC.

V usage is TRBV4-3 and J usage is TRBJ2-1, with D unresolved. In germline, CDR1 is LGHNA, CDR2 YSLEER. The CDR3 is 13 amino acids. Trimming shortened V by 1 base and J by 9 bases, and 10 bases separated the two germline ends. The CDR3 loop reads CASSQVAVGEQFF. In nucleotides, the CDR3 is TGCGCCAGCAGCCAAGTAGCTGTCGGTGAGCAGTTCTTC.

This clone was observed once. The chain carries TRBV6-5 and TRBJ2-5, with TRBD1 matching 8 bases. The germline gives CDR1 MNHEY, CDR2 SVGAGI. The CDR3 contains 15 residues. V dropped 0 bases and J dropped 9; count of bases not matched to a gene: 9. The CDR3 protein is CASSYSMTGEAAQYF. The CDR3 region has the DNA TGTGCCAGCAGTTACTCGATGACAGGGGAGGCGGCCCAGTACTTC.

The chain employs TRBV7-2 and TRBJ2-5, with D perhaps matching TRBD1 (5 bases). The V end lost 1 base, the J end lost 2 bases, and 11 bases lay between the germline ends. The CDR3 covers 15 residues. CDR1 and CDR2 from the germline V gene are SGHTA and FQGNSA. CDR3 region: CASSLVRGEQETQYF. The CDR3 nucleotides read TGTGCCAGCAGCTTAGTTAGGGGCGAACAAGAGACCCAGTACTTC.

The J gene is TRBJ1-1, the V gene TRBV7-6, with D possibly TRBD1 on 5 matching bases. The germline V gene has CDR1 SGHVS and CDR2 FNYEAQ. The CDR3 has 14 amino acids. V lost 4 bases to trimming and J lost 8 bases, with 17 bases between them. The CDR3 reads CASSSQGGIAEAFF. The CDR3 DNA follows: TGTGCCAGCAGCTCCCAGGGAGGAATAGCAGAAGCTTTCTTT.

The CDR3 loop reads CASSLVGADYGYTF. In DNA form, the CDR3 reads TGTGCCAGCAGCTTGGTGGGGGCGGACTATGGCTACACCTTC. The chain carries TRBV5-4 and TRBJ1-2, with D maybe TRBD1 (6 bases). The V gene lost 0 bases and the J gene lost 3 bases, with 9 bases spanning the gap. Germline V gives CDR1 SGHNT, CDR2 YYREEE (reference sequence). The CDR3 covers 14 residues.

J is TRBJ2-5 and V is TRBV20-1; D perhaps matches TRBD1 (5 bases). V dropped 6 bases and J dropped 3 bases, with 8 bases sitting between them. This CDR3 region has 11 residues. Germline loops: CDR1 DFQATT, CDR2 SNEGSKA (reference sequence). The chain's CDR3 is CSAATEETQYF. The CDR3 nucleotides are TGCAGTGCCGCGACAGAAGAGACCCAGTACTTC.

This chain uses TRBV7-8 with TRBJ2-5, with 12 bases matching TRBD2. The trim removed 4 bases at V and 1 base at J, leaving 4 bases unmatched. The CDR3 sequence is 16 residues long. Germline-derived CDR1 and CDR2 are SGHVS and FQNEAQ. The CDR3 region has the DNA TGTGCCAGCAGCTCCAGACTAGCGGGGGCCCAAGAGACCCAGTACTTC. This sequence encodes CASSSRLAGAQETQYF.

V is TRBV28 and J is TRBJ1-2; D is ambiguous. Trimming removed 4 bases from V and 6 bases from J, with 9 bases in between. Germline loops: CDR1 MDHEN, CDR2 SYDVKM. The CDR3 has 12 amino acids. This CDR3 reads CASSSGDHGYTF. The CDR3 region has the DNA TGTGCCAGCAGTTCCGGGGATCATGGCTACACCTTC.

The chain couples TRBV10-3 to TRBJ2-4, with 7 nucleotides matching TRBD1. Germline V lookup: CDR1 ENHRY, CDR2 SYGVKD. The CDR3 consists of 15 residues. V shed 4 bases, J shed 5 bases, and the junction held 8 bases outside the gene matches. The CDR3 sequence: CAISVGAGGENIQYF. CDR3 bases: TGTGCCATCAGTGTGGGGGCAGGGGGAGAAAACATTCAGTACTTC.

The chain carries TRBV29-1 and TRBJ1-1; D is possibly TRBD1 (5 bases). Germline CDR1 and CDR2: SQVTM and ANQGSEA. V lost 4 bases and J 2 bases, leaving 17 bases between the germline ends. The CDR3 is 15 amino acids. The CDR3 is CSVAFGQTFNTEAFF. CDR3 DNA sequence: TGCAGCGTTGCGTTCGGACAAACTTTTAACACTGAAGCTTTCTTT.

The rearrangement joins TRBV10-3 to TRBJ1-6; 9 nucleotides align to TRBD1. The CDR3 is 14 amino acids. CDR1 ENHRY and CDR2 SYGVKD come from the germline V gene. Trimming took 8 bases from V and 7 from J; bases not matched to a gene: 6. CDR3 region: CAIGRTGGNSPLHF. The CDR3 bases are TGTGCCATCGGTAGAACAGGGGGCAATTCACCCCTCCACTTT.

The J gene is TRBJ2-5, the V gene TRBV27; no reliable D call. The V gene's germline CDR1 is MNHEY and CDR2 SMNVEV (reference sequence). Deletions cut 4 bases from V and 10 bases from J, with 13 bases between. This CDR3 contains 12 residues. The CDR3 region is CASSSGVAVQYF. CDR3 in DNA: TGTGCCAGCAGTTCTGGCGTAGCTGTCCAGTACTTC.

V gene TRBV9 combines with J gene TRBJ2-2; D might be TRBD2 (5 bases). Germline V gives CDR1 SGDLS, CDR2 YYNGEE. There are 15 residues in the CDR3. V was clipped by 2 bases and J by 9 bases, with 17 bases between them. CDR3 in amino acids: CASSVSALGGRELFF. The CDR3 nucleotides are TGTGCCAGCAGCGTTTCAGCCTTAGGCGGGCGGGAGCTGTTTTTT.

Written as DNA, the CDR3 is TGTGCCAGCAGCACGACTACCTTGCGAGATGGTGGGACCCAGTACTTC. Translation: CASSTTTLRDGGTQYF. The chain carries TRBV5-4 and TRBJ2-5; D is possibly TRBD2 (5 bases). V lost 4 bases and J 7 bases, leaving 23 bases between the germline ends. The CDR3 is made up of 16 amino acids. The germline CDR1 and CDR2 sequences are SGHNT and YYREEE (reference sequence).

A note on this clone: At one boundary the junction diverges from the germline segment, which might be a read error. J is TRBJ2-5 and V is TRBV11-2; TRBD1 matches 9 bases. Germline loops: CDR1 SGHAT, CDR2 FQNNGV. The CDR3 sequence is 11 residues long. The CDR3 loop is CASSARDRVHF. For the CDR3, the DNA is TGTGCCAGCAGCGCCCGGGACAGGGTGCACTTC.

The rearrangement joins TRBV7-2 to TRBJ1-5; the match to TRBD1 covers 8 bases. The CDR3 extends over 15 amino acids. The V gene's germline CDR1 is SGHTA and CDR2 FQGNSA. J lost 11 bases, V lost 1 base, and 10 bases had no gene match. This CDR3 reads CASSLGSDRVSAQHF. Here the CDR3 DNA reads TGTGCCAGCAGCTTAGGGTCGGACAGGGTGTCAGCCCAGCATTTT.

V and J are TRBV6-5 and TRBJ2-3; perhaps TRBD1 as D (5 bases). CDR1 MNHEY and CDR2 SVGAGI come from the germline V gene. Trimming took off 2 bases at V and 4 bases at J, with 7 bases between the two ends. This CDR3 has 13 amino acids. The CDR3 reads CASSYRGPDTQYF. CDR3 DNA: TGTGCCAGCAGTTACAGGGGTCCAGATACGCAGTATTTT.

This clone was seen a few times. The chain carries TRBV7-8 and TRBJ2-5; 9 bases match TRBD1. The V and J ends lost 4 bases and 5 bases, in that order; junction bases with no gene match: 8. Germline values: CDR1 SGHVS, CDR2 FQNEAQ. The CDR3 is 15 amino acids. The CDR3 protein is CASSWDRQGEETQYF. CDR3 sequence (DNA): TGTGCCAGCAGCTGGGATAGACAGGGGGAGGAGACCCAGTACTTC.